The T cell receptor (beta chain) under discussion was sequenced for a study of CD8 T cells in Susac syndrome. General study findings and limits: TCR sequencing and HLA analysis covered a relatively small number of individuals.

The authors reverse transcribed roughly 0.5 to 1 ug RNA with random hexamers. MiXCR, applied by TCRdb to the immunoSEQ multiplex PCR reads, yields one record per CDR3 protein. The profile shows 55,000 to 85,000 distinct CDR3 sequences, over 90% of them singletons. As to this clonotype: The antigen is undetermined.

This TCR came from a human donor with multiple sclerosis. The sequencing input was CD4+ T cells from PBMCs.

DNA for the CDR3: TGTGCCAGCAGCTCTAACAGGGGGTACAATGAGCAGTTCTTC. As protein: CASSSNRGYNEQFF. J is TRBJ2-1 and V is TRBV7-8, with 8 positions matching TRBD1. Germline V gene data show CDR1 as SGHVS and CDR2 as FQNEAQ. The CDR3 contains 14 residues. The V gene end was trimmed by 4 bases and the J gene end by 4 bases; junction bases not matched to a gene: 3.